This TCR beta chain was identified in a study of Graves' ophthalmopathy and Graves' hyperthyroidism. Study results and limitations: Blood also held most thyroid clonotypes expanded above 0.001 frequency.

Using RNA transcripts, the TCR beta CDR3 regions were amplified. HTBI-primed first-round RT-PCR preceded second-round multiplex PCR. TCRdb re-analysed the multiplex PCR reads in MiXCR, keeping a single row per CDR3 protein. The table shows around 1,200,000 distinct CDR3 sequences, with less than 45% occurring only once. The V and J ends lost 4 bases and 9 bases, in that order; junction bases with no gene match: 7. Germline V gene lookup returns CDR1 MNHEY and CDR2 SMNVEV (reference sequence). CDR3 length: 13 amino acids. In this sample, this clonotype turned up a few times. Its antigen remains unknown. Patients with other autoimmune diseases, uncontrolled infections, pregnancy or lactation were excluded.

The receptor was derived from an adult man with Graves' hyperthyroidism. The chain has TRBV27 and TRBJ2-5; 8 nucleotides line up with TRBD2. The material sequenced was peripheral blood or thyroid tissue (not recorded which). CDR3 residues: CASSYSGLGAQYF. The CDR3 DNA reads TGTGCCAGCAGTTACTCGGGACTAGGGGCCCAGTACTTC.